This T cell receptor beta chain originates from a study of shared clonotypes between healthy human individuals. Looking at the study overall: Per donor, CD8 memory used one plate, CD8 naive used two, CD4 memory used three and CD4 naive used three. Study-level points and caveats: Compared with memory subsets, naive subsets generally had larger estimated richness. What rarefaction showed was incomplete sorted-subset sequencing despite large depth.

TCRdb's copy holds only in-frame clones and misses some; the assay was immunoSEQ multiplex PCR. The data contain fewer than 1.6 million clones, about 98.5% of them singletons. The V gene's germline CDR1 is SNHLY and CDR2 FYNNEI. This CDR3 is 16 amino acids long. After removal of 5 bases from V and 3 bases from J, the junction contained 9 bases not matched to a gene. On this clone: Its antigen remains unknown.

The sequence was collected from a man aged 25 to 45 in good health. J is TRBJ1-5 and V is TRBV2, with TRBD1 identical over 8 bases. The sample comprised naive CD4+ T cells sorted from blood. Subset described: CD45RA+ positively selected. The CDR3 sequence: CASSPPGTGNNQPQHF. The CDR3 DNA sequence: TGTGCCAGCAGTCCCCCCGGGACAGGCAACAATCAGCCCCAGCATTTT.